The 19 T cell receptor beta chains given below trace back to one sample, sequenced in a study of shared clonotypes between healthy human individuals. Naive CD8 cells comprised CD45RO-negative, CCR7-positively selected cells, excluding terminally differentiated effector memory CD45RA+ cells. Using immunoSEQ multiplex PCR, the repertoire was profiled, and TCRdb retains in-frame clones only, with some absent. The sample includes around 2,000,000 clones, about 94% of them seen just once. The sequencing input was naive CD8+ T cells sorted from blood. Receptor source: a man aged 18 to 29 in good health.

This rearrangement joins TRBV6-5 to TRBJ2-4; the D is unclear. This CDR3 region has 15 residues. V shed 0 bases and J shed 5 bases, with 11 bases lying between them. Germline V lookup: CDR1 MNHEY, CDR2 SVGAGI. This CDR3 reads CASSYSLGNQNIQYF. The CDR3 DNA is TGTGCCAGCAGTTACTCGCTGGGGAACCAAAACATTCAGTACTTC.

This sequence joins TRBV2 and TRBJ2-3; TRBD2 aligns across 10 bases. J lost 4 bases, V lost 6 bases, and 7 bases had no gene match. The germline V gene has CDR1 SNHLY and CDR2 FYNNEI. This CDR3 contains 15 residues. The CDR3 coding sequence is TGTGCCAGCAGCGCCAGCGGGGGGGGAGCAGATACGCAGTATTTT. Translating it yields CASSASGGGADTQYF.

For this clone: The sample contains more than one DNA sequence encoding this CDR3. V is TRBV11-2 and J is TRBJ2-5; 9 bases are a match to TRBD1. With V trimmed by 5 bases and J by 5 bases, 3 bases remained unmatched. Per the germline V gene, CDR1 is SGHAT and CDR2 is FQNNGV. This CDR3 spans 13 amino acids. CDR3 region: CASSPTGGETQYF. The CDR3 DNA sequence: TGTGCCAGCAGCCCGACAGGGGGGGAGACCCAGTACTTC.

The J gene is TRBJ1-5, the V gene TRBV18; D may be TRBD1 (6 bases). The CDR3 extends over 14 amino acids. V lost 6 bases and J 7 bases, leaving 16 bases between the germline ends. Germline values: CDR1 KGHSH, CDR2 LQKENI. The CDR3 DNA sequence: TGTGCCAGCTCGGCAACAGGGTTGAGACAGCCCCAGCATTTT. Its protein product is CASSATGLRQPQHF.

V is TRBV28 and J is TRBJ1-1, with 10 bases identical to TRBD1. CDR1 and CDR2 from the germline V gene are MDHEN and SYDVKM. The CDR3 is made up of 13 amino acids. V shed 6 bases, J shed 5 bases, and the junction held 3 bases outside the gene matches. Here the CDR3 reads CASRGDRGTEAFF. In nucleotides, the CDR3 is TGTGCCAGCAGGGGGGACAGGGGTACTGAAGCTTTCTTT. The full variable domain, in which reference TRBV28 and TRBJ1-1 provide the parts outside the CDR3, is DVKVTQSSRYLVKRTGEKVFLECVQDMDHENMFWYRQDPGLGLRLIYFSYDVKMKEKGDIPEGYSVSREKKERFSLILESASTNQTSMYLCASRGDRGTEAFFGQGTRLTVV.

For the CDR3, the DNA is TGTGCCAGCAGTGTTATCACTACCTCGGGCCAGGGTTCAGGGGCCAACGTCCTGACTTTC. This codes for CASSVITTSGQGSGANVLTF. The chain has TRBV7-6 and TRBJ2-6, with D maybe TRBD1 (5 bases). Trimming cost V 6 bases and J 4 bases, with 28 bases left between them. Per germline, CDR1 SGHVS and CDR2 FNYEAQ. The CDR3 length is 20 residues.

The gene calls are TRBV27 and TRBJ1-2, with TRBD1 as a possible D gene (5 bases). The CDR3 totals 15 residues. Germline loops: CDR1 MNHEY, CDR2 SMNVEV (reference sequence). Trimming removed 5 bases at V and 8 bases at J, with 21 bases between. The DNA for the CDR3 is TGTGCCAGCAGTCCGACCGGACTGGGGGGGAAAGGCTACACCTTC. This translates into CASSPTGLGGKGYTF.

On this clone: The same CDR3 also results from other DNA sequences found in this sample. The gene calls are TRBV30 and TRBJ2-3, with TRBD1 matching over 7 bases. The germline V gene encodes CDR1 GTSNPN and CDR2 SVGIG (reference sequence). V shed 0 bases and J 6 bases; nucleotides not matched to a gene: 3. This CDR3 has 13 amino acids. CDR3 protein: CAWSVGGPDTQYF. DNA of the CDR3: TGTGCCTGGAGTGTAGGGGGCCCGGATACGCAGTATTTT.

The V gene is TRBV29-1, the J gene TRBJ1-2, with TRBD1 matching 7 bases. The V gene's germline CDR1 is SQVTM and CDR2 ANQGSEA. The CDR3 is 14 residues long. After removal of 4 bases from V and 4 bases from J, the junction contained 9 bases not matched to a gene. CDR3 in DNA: TGCAGCGTTGTTGGTACAGGGGTGATCTATGGCTACACCTTC. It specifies CSVVGTGVIYGYTF.

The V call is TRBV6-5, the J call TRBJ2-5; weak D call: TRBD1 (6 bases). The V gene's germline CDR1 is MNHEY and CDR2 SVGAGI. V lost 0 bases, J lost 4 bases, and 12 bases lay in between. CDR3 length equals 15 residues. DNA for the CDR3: TGTGCCAGCAGTTACTCGCAGGGGCCAAGAGAGACCCAGTACTTC. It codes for CASSYSQGPRETQYF.

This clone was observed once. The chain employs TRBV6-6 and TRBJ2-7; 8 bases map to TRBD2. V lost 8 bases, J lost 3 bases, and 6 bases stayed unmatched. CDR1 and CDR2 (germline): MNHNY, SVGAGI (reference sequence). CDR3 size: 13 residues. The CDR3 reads CASREGSYYEQYF. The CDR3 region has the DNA TGTGCCAGCCGGGAGGGTAGCTACTACGAGCAGTACTTC.

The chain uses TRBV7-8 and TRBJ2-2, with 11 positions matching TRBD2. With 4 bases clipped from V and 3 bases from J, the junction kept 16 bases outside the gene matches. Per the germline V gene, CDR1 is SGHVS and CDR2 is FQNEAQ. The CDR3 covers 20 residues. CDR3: CASSSGLAGIKGIDTGELFF. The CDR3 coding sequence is TGTGCCAGCAGCTCCGGACTAGCGGGTATCAAGGGGATTGACACCGGGGAGCTGTTTTTT.

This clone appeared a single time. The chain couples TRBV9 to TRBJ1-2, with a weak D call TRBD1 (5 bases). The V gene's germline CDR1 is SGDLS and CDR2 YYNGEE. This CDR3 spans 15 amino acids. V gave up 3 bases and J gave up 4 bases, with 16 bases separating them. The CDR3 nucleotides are TGTGCCAGCAGCGCGGACTTAGGGGACCCCTATGGCTACACCTTC. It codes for CASSADLGDPYGYTF.

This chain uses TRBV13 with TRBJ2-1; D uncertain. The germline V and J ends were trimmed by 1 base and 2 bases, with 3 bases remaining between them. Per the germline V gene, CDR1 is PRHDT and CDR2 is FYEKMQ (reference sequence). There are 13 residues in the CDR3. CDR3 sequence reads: CASSLEAYNEQFF. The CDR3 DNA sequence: TGTGCCAGCAGCTTAGAGGCCTACAATGAGCAGTTCTTC.

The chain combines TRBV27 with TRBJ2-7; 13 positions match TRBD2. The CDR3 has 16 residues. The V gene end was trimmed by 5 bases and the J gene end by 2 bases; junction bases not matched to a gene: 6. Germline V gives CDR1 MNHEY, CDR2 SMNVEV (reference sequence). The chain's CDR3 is CASSDLLAGGPYEQYF. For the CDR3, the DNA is TGTGCCAGCAGTGATCTACTAGCGGGGGGGCCCTACGAGCAGTACTTC.

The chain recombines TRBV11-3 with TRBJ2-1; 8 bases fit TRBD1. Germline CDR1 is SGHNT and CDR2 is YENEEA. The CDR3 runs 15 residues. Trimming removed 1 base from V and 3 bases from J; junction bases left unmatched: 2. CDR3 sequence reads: CASSLAGQGYNEQFF. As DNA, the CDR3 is TGTGCCAGCAGCTTAGCAGGACAGGGCTACAATGAGCAGTTCTTC.

The CDR3 sequence: CASSLSRYSADNEQFF. CDR3 nucleotides: TGTGCCAGCAGTTTATCCCGGTATTCAGCGGACAATGAGCAGTTCTTC. The V and J genes are TRBV27 and TRBJ2-1, with TRBD2 as a possible D gene (5 bases). The germline gives CDR1 MNHEY, CDR2 SMNVEV (reference sequence). Trimming shortened V by 0 bases and J by 5 bases, and 14 bases separated the two germline ends. This CDR3 has 16 residues.

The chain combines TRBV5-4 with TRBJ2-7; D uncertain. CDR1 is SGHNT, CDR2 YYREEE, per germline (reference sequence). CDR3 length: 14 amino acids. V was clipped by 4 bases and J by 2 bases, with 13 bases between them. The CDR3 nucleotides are TGTGCCAGCAGCCTAATACAGAAACCCTACGAGCAGTACTTC. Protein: CASSLIQKPYEQYF.

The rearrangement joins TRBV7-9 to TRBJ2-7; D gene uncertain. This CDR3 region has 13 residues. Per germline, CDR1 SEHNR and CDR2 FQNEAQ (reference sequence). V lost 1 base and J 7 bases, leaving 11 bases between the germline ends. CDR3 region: CASSLGVGWEQYF. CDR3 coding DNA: TGTGCCAGCAGCTTAGGGGTGGGTTGGGAGCAGTACTTC.